These T cell receptor beta chains were read from a single sample in a study of identical twins. TCRdb re-analysed the 5' RACE reads in MiXCR, keeping a single row per CDR3 protein. The sample gives hundreds of thousands of distinct CDR3 sequences, approximately 21% of which show up once; roughly 4% is in the top ten. The sample was also reused in another study, on T cells expressing NK-cell markers.

Sequencing was carried out using PBMCs. The receptors stem from a woman aged 18-30 years in good health. The CDR3 runs from the conserved cysteine through the conserved F or W. Each record gives: J gene, D gene, V gene, clone size, CDR3 protein, CDR3 DNA. A D gene is named only where the DNA matches it firmly. Size values are once, few and many counts, or a class for expanded clones, and some rows have none.

TRBJ2-7 | - | TRBV12-3/TRBV12-4 | few | CASSLLGGHEQYF | TGTGCCAGCAGTTTATTGGGGGGCCACGAGCAGTACTTC
TRBJ2-3 | - | TRBV29-1 | many | CSVLGTDTQYF | TGCAGCGTGCTAGGCACAGATACGCAGTATTTT
TRBJ2-3 | - | TRBV3-1 | - | CASSQPYYTQYF | TGTGCCAGCAGCCAACCCTATTATACGCAGTATTTT
TRBJ1-2 | - | TRBV7-2 | - | CASSPGGRPYGYTF | TGTGCCAGCAGCCCCGGGGGGAGACCGTATGGCTACACCTTC
TRBJ2-2 | TRBD2 | TRBV7-9 | many | CASSEPSGRAGELFF | TGTGCCAGCAGCGAACCTAGCGGGAGGGCCGGGGAGCTGTTTTTT
TRBJ1-2 | - | TRBV20-1 | - | CSANDGFYGYTF | TGCAGTGCTAATGACGGGTTCTATGGCTACACCTTC
TRBJ2-3 | - | TRBV7-9 | few | CASSSGGAFLAGF | TGTGCCAGCAGCTCGGGGGGCGCCTTTCTAGCAGGCTTT
TRBJ2-3 | TRBD1 | TRBV6-1 | - | CASIGQGSTDTQYF | TGTGCCAGCATAGGACAGGGGTCCACAGATACGCAGTATTTT
TRBJ2-1 | - | TRBV7-6 | - | CASSPWLGDEGEQFF | TGTGCCAGCAGCCCCTGGTTAGGCGATGAAGGTGAGCAGTTCTTC
TRBJ2-5 | - | TRBV7-2 | - | CASSLVDWRGTQYF | TGTGCCAGCAGCTTAGTGGACTGGAGAGGGACCCAGTACTTC
TRBJ2-6 | - | TRBV6-1 | few | CASTLETGTGANVLTF | TGTGCCAGCACCCTTGAAACTGGGACTGGGGCCAACGTCCTGACTTTC
TRBJ2-1 | TRBD2 | TRBV12-3/TRBV12-4 | few | CASRLAGVSVF | TGTGCCAGCAGGTTGGCGGGGGTGTCGGTCTTC
TRBJ2-7 | - | TRBV20-1 | - | CSASGGGHSYEQYF | TGCAGTGCTAGTGGGGGGGGGCACTCCTACGAGCAGTACTTC
TRBJ2-7 | TRBD2 | TRBV7-2 | - | CASSPKREGQQYF | TGTGCCAGCAGCCCCAAGCGGGAGGGCCAGCAGTACTTC
TRBJ1-1 | - | TRBV6-5 | few | CASSYGVTGSGTEAFF | TGTGCCAGCAGTTACGGAGTTACAGGGTCGGGCACTGAAGCTTTCTTT
TRBJ1-1 | - | TRBV20-1 | - | CSARAPGTTEAFF | TGCAGTGCTAGAGCTCCGGGGACCACTGAAGCTTTCTTT